This T cell receptor (beta chain) was identified in a study of cytomegalovirus exposure and HLA in healthy donors. Study-wide findings and caveats: Later, TCR association rates were found to vary by HLA locus, highest for DRB1 and lowest for HLA-C. It has been reported that TCR beta sequences accurately predicted the HLA-A and HLA-B alleles of most subjects.

To note about this clone: The antigen is not known.

PCR used 60 Vbeta primers and 13 Jbeta primers. The assay was immunoSEQ multiplex PCR, and TCRdb's table has in-frame clones only and misses some. Of tens of thousands of clones listed, 7.6% are singletons. Those who donated were healthy bone marrow donors. This CDR3 has 16 amino acids. Germline lookup yields CDR1 MNHEY and CDR2 SMNVEV (reference sequence). J lost 5 bases, V lost 8 bases, and 10 bases had no gene match. The source of this sequence is a man in his fifties in good health and CMV-seronegative. The sample was PBMCs. The V and J genes are TRBV27 and TRBJ1-6, with 9 positions matching TRBD1. The CDR3 DNA sequence: TGTGCCAGCCGAAGGGGGTGGACAGGGGATAATTCACCCCTCCACTTT. This codes for CASRRGWTGDNSPLHF.